The 8 T cell receptor beta chains given below trace back to one sample, sequenced in a study of blood T cell repertoires in COVID-19. TCRdb's table, derived via immunoSEQ multiplex PCR, lists solely in-frame clones and lacks some. Of some 270,000 clones detected, about nine tenths appear once; the ten largest clones hold less than 2%. Sequencing was done on a sample of PBMCs or T cells enriched from blood (not recorded which). These TCRs come from a woman aged 40 to 50 who had recovered from COVID-19.

V gene TRBV5-1 combines with J gene TRBJ2-7; 9 bases are a match to TRBD1. Germline CDR1 and CDR2: SGHRS and YFSETQ. There are 14 residues in the CDR3. V shed 4 bases, J shed 6 bases, and the junction held 8 bases outside the gene matches. CDR3: CASSATGGLGEQYF. Here the CDR3 DNA reads TGCGCCAGCAGCGCGACAGGGGGTTTGGGCGAGCAGTACTTC.

V is TRBV4-3 and J is TRBJ1-1; D uncertain. Germline V lookup: CDR1 LGHNA, CDR2 YSLEER. This CDR3 has 15 amino acids. V lost 4 bases and J lost 0, with 12 bases in between. The CDR3 DNA reads TGCGCCAGCAGCCGAGCCCCGGTGATGAACACTGAAGCTTTCTTT. This gives the protein CASSRAPVMNTEAFF.

This clone was observed a few times. This sequence joins TRBV18 and TRBJ1-4, with a weak D call TRBD1 (6 bases). Trimming took 4 bases from V and 4 from J, leaving 7 bases between them. This CDR3 region has 13 residues. Germline V gene lookup returns CDR1 KGHSH and CDR2 LQKENI. The CDR3 spells CASSLDSNEKLFF. CDR3 sequence (DNA): TGTGCCAGCTCACTGGACAGTAATGAAAAACTGTTTTTT.

The rearrangement links TRBV6-6 to TRBJ2-2; TRBD2 is a possible D gene (6 bases). Germline V lookup: CDR1 MNHNY, CDR2 SVGAGI (reference sequence). The CDR3 contains 15 residues. V lost 7 bases and J lost 0, with 12 bases in between. The CDR3 protein is CASTLGGTNTGELFF. The CDR3, as DNA: TGTGCCAGCACCCTGGGGGGAACGAACACCGGGGAGCTGTTTTTT.

There are a few counts of this clone. The rearrangement uses TRBV11-2 and TRBJ2-7; TRBD1 matches at 7 bases. Trimming cost V 2 bases and J 3 bases; bases outside gene matches: 4. The CDR3 runs to 14 residues. Germline V gene data show CDR1 as SGHAT and CDR2 as FQNNGV. The CDR3 protein is CASSLRRDSYEQYF. The DNA for the CDR3 is TGTGCCAGCAGCTTACGCCGGGACAGCTACGAGCAGTACTTC.

This rearrangement joins TRBV9 to TRBJ2-3; D ambiguous. The CDR3 spans 13 residues. Germline assignment: CDR1 SGDLS and CDR2 YYNGEE. V lost 1 base to trimming and J lost 2 bases, with 5 bases between them. The CDR3, as DNA: TGTGCCAGCAGCGTAATCCTCACAGATACGCAGTATTTT. Translating it yields CASSVILTDTQYF.

This rearrangement joins TRBV7-9 to TRBJ2-2; 10 bases align to TRBD1. V dropped 5 bases and J dropped 6; count of bases not matched to a gene: 6. The CDR3 totals 15 residues. The germline gives CDR1 SEHNR, CDR2 FQNEAQ (reference sequence). This chain's CDR3 is CASSTRTGGAGELFF. The CDR3 nucleotides read TGTGCCAGCAGCACTAGGACAGGGGGAGCCGGGGAGCTGTTTTTT.

This sequence joins TRBV30 and TRBJ1-2; 9 bases align to TRBD1. This CDR3 is built from 15 residues. Germline loops: CDR1 GTSNPN, CDR2 SVGIG (reference sequence). V was pared by 3 bases and J by 3 bases, with 8 bases of the junction left unmatched. The CDR3 DNA follows: TGTGCCTGGAGGGGAGACAGGGGGAGCTACTATGGCTACACCTTC. It is translated as CAWRGDRGSYYGYTF.